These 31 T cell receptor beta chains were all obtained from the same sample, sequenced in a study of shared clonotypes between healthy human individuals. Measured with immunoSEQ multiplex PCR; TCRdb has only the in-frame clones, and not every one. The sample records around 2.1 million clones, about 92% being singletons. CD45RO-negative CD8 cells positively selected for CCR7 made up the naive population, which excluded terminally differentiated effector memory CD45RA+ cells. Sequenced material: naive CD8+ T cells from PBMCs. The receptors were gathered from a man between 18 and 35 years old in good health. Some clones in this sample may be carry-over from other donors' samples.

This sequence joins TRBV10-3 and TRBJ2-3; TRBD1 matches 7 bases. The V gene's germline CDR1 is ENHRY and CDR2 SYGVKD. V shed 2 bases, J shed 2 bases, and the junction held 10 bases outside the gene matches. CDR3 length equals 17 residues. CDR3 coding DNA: TGTGCCATCAGTGAGCCTAACAGGGGCGCCGTCACAGATACGCAGTATTTT. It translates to CAISEPNRGAVTDTQYF.

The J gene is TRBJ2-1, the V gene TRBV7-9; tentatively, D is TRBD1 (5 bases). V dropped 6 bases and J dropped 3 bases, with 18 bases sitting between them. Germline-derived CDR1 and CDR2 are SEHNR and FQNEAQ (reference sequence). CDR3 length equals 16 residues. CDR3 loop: CASRKWGADGYNEQFF. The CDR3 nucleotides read TGTGCCAGCAGAAAATGGGGCGCGGACGGCTACAATGAGCAGTTCTTC.

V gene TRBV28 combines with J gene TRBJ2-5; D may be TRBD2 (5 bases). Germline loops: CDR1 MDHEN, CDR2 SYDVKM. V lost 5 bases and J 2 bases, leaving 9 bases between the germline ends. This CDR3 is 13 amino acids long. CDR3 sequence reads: CASSPGMQETQYF. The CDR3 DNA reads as TGTGCCAGCAGTCCCGGGATGCAAGAGACCCAGTACTTC.

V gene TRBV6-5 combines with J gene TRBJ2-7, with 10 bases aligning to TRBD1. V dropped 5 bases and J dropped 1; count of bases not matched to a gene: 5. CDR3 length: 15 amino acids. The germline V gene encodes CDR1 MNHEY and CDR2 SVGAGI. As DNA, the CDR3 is TGTGCCAGCAGTCACACGGGACAGGGGTCCTACGAGCAGTACTTC. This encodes CASSHTGQGSYEQYF.

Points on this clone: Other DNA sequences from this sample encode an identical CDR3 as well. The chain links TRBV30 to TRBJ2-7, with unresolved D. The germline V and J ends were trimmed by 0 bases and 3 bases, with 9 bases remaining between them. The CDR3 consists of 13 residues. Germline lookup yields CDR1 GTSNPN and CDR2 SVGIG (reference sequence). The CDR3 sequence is CAWSVGSGYEQYF. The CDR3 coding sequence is TGTGCCTGGAGTGTAGGTTCGGGCTACGAGCAGTACTTC. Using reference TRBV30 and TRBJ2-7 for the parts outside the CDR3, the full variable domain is SQTIHQWPATLVQPVGSPLSLECTVEGTSNPNLYWYRQAAGRGLQLLFYSVGIGQISSEVPQNLSASRPQDRQFILSSKKLLLSDSGFYLCAWSVGSGYEQYFGPGTRLTVT.

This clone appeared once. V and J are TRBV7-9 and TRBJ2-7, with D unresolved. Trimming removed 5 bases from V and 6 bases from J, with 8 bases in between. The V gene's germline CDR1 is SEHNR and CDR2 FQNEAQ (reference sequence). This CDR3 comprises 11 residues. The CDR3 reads CASSPMIEQYF. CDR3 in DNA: TGTGCCAGCAGCCCGATGATCGAGCAGTACTTC.

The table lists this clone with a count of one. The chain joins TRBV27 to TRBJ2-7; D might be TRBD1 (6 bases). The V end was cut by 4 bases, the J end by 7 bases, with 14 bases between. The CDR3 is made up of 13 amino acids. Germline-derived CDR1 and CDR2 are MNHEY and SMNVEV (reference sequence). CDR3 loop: CASSWGLTREQYF. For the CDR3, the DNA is TGTGCCAGCAGTTGGGGGCTAACCCGTGAGCAGTACTTC.

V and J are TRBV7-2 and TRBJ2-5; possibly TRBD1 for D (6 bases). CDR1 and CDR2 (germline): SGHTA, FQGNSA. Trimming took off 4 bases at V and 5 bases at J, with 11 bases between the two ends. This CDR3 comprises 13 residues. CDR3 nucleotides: TGTGCCAGCAGCTCGGCGAGGGGGGAGACCCAGTACTTC. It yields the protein CASSSARGETQYF.

CDR3 loop: CASSRRTDTNYGYTF. CDR3 nucleotides: TGTGCCAGCAGCCGCCGGACGGATACTAACTATGGCTACACCTTC. The rearrangement links TRBV14 to TRBJ1-2; unclear D gene. The CDR3 sequence is 15 residues long. Looked up from germline, CDR1 is SGHDN and CDR2 is FVKESK. V dropped 4 bases and J dropped 0 bases, with 12 bases sitting between them.

CDR3 amino acids: CSVEGHGYEQYF. In DNA form, the CDR3 reads TGCAGCGTTGAGGGACACGGGTACGAGCAGTACTTC. V and J are TRBV29-1 and TRBJ2-7; D is perhaps TRBD1 (6 bases). CDR1 and CDR2 (germline): SQVTM, ANQGSEA. The CDR3 sequence is 12 residues long. Trimming removed 3 bases at V and 4 bases at J, with 10 bases between.

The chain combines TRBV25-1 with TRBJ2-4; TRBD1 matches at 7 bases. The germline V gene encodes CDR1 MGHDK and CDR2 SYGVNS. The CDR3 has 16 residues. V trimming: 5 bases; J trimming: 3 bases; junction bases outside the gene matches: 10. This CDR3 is CASSPQDRLYKNIQYF. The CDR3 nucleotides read TGTGCCAGCAGTCCTCAGGACAGGTTATACAAAAACATTCAGTACTTC.

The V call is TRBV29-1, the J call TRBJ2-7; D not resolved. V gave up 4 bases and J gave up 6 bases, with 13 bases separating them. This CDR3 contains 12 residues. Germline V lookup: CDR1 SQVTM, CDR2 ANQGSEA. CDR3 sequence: CSVARNEAEQYF. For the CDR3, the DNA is TGCAGCGTTGCGCGCAACGAGGCCGAGCAGTACTTC.

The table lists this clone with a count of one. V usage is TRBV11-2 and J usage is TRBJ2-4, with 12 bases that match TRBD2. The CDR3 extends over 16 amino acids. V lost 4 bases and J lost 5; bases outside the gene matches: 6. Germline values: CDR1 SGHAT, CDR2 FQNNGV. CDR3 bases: TGTGCCAGCAGCTCTCGGACTAGCGGGGTCCAAAACATTCAGTACTTC. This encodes CASSSRTSGVQNIQYF.

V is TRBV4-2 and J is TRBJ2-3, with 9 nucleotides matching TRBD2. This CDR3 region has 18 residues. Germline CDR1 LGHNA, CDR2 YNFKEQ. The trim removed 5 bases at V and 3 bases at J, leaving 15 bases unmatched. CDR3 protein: CASSSPGREGLLTDTQYF. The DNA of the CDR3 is TGTGCCAGCAGCTCCCCGGGGCGGGAGGGCCTATTAACAGATACGCAGTATTTT.

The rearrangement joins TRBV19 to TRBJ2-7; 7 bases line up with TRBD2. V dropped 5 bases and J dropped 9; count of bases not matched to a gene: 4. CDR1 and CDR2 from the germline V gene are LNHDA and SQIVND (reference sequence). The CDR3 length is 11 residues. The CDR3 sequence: CASSDGGWQYF. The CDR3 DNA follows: TGTGCCAGTAGTGACGGGGGGTGGCAGTACTTC.

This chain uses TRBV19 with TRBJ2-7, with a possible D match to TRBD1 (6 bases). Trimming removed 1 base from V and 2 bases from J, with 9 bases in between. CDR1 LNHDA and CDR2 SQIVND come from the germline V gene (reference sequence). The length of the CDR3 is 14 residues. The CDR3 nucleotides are TGTGCCAGTAGTATAGGGAGGACAGCCTACGAGCAGTACTTC. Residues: CASSIGRTAYEQYF.

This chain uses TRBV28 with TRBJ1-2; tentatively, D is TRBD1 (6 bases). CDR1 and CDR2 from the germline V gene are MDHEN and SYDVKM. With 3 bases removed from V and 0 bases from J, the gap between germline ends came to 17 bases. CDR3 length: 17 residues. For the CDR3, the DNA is TGTGCCAGCAGTTTGGGTCGGACAGACCTTTCTAACTATGGCTACACCTTC. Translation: CASSLGRTDLSNYGYTF.

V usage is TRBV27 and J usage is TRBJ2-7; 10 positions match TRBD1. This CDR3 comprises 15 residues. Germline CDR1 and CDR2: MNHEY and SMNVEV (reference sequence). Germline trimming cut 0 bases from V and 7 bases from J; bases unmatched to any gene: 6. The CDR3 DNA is TGTGCCAGCAGTTTATCCCGACAGGGGGCGGGAGAGCAGTACTTC. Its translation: CASSLSRQGAGEQYF.

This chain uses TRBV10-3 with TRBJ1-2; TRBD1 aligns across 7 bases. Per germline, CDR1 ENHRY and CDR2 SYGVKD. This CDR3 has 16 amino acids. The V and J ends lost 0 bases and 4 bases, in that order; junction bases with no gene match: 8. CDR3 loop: CAISESFTGAFYGYTF. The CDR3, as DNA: TGTGCCATCAGTGAGTCGTTTACAGGGGCGTTCTATGGCTACACCTTC.

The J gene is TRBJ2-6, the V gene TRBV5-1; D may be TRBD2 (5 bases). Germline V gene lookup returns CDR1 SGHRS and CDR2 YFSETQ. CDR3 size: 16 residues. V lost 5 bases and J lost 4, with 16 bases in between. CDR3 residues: CASSPDGVWGANVLTF. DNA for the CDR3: TGCGCCAGCAGTCCCGACGGGGTGTGGGGGGCCAACGTCCTGACTTTC.

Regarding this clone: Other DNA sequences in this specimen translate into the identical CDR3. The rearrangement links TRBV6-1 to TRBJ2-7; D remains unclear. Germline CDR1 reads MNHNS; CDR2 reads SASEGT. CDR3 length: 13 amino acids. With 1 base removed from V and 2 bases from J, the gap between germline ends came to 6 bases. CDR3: CASSEGVAYEQYF. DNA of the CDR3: TGTGCCAGCAGTGAAGGGGTAGCCTACGAGCAGTACTTC.

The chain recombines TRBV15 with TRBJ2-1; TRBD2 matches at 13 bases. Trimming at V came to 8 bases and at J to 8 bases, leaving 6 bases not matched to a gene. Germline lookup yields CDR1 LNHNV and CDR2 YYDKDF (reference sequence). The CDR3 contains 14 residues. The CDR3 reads CATRTSGSPHEQFF. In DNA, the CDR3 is TGTGCCACCCGGACTAGCGGGAGTCCCCATGAGCAGTTCTTC.

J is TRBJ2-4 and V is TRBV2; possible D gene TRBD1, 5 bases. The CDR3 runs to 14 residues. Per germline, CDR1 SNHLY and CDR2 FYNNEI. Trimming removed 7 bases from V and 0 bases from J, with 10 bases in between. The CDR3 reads CASNGALAKNIQYF. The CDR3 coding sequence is TGTGCCAGCAATGGGGCACTAGCCAAAAACATTCAGTACTTC.

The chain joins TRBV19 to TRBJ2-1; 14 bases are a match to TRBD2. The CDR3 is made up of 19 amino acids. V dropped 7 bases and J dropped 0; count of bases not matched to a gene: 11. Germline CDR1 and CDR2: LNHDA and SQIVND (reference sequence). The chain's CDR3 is CASTQEGLAGATSYNEQFF. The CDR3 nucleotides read TGTGCCAGTACCCAAGAGGGACTAGCGGGAGCCACCTCCTACAATGAGCAGTTCTTC.

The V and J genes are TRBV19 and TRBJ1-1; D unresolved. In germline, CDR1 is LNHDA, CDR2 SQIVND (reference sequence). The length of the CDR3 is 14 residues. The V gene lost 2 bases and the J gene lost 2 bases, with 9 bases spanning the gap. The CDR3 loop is CASSIKSGNTEAFF. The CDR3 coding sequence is TGTGCCAGTAGTATAAAATCAGGTAACACTGAAGCTTTCTTT.

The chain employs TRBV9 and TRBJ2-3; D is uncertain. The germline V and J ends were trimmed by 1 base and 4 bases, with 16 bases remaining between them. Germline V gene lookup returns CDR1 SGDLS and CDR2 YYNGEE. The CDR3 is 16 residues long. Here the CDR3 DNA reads TGTGCCAGCAGCGTAAGCCCCACCTCTCCATCAGATACGCAGTATTTT. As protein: CASSVSPTSPSDTQYF.

This CDR3 is CASSPLDRGIADTQYF. Written as DNA, the CDR3 is TGTGCCAGCAGCCCCCTCGACAGGGGAATCGCAGATACGCAGTATTTT. The chain is built from TRBV7-9 and TRBJ2-3; 8 bases match TRBD1. V shed 5 bases and J 4 bases; nucleotides not matched to a gene: 11. This CDR3 is built from 16 residues. The germline CDR1 and CDR2 sequences are SEHNR and FQNEAQ (reference sequence). The whole variable domain, filled in from reference TRBV7-9 and TRBJ2-3, reads DTGVSQNPRHKITKRGQNVTFRCDPISEHNRLYWYRQTLGQGPEFLTYFQNEAQLEKSRLLSDRFSAERPKGSFSTLEIQRTEQGDSAMYLCASSPLDRGIADTQYFGPGTRLTVL.

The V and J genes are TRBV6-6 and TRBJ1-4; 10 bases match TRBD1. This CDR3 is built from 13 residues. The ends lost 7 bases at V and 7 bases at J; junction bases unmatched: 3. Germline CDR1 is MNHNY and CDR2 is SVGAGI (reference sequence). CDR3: CASTGQGGEKLFF. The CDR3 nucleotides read TGTGCCAGCACCGGACAGGGGGGTGAAAAACTGTTTTTT.

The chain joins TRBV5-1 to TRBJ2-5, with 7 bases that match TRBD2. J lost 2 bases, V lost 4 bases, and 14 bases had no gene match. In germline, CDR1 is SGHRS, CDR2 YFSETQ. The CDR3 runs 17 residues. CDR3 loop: CASSPAPAREGQETQYF. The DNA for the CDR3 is TGCGCCAGCAGCCCCGCGCCCGCCAGGGAGGGGCAAGAGACCCAGTACTTC.

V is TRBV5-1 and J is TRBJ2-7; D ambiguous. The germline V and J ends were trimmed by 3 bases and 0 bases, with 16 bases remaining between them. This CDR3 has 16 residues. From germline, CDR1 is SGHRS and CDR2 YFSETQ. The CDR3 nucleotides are TGCGCCAGCAGCTCCAGCGTCGTTTCGAGCTCCTACGAGCAGTACTTC. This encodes CASSSSVVSSSYEQYF. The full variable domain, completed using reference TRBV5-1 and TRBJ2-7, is KAGVTQTPRYLIKTRGQQVTLSCSPISGHRSVSWYQQTPGQGLQFLFEYFSETQRNKGNFPGRFSGRQFSNSRSEMNVSTLELGDSALYLCASSSSVVSSSYEQYFGPGTRLTVT.

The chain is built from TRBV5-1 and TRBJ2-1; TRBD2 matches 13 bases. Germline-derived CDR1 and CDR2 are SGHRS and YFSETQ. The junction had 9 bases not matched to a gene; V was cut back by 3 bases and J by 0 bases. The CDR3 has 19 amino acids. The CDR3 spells CASSWTTGTSGDSYNEQFF. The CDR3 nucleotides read TGCGCCAGCAGCTGGACTACCGGGACTAGCGGGGACTCCTACAATGAGCAGTTCTTC.